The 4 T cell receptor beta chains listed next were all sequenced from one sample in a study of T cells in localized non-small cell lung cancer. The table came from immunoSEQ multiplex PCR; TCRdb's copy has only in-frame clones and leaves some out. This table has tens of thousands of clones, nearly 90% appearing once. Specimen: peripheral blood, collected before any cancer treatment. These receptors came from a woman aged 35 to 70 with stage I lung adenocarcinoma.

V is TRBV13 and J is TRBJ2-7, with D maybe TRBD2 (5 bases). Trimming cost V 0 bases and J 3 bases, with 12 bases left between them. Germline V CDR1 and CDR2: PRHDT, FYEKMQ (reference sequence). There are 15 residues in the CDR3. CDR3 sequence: CASSLGYNRGYEQYF. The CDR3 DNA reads TGTGCCAGCAGCTTAGGGTACAACCGGGGCTACGAGCAGTACTTC.

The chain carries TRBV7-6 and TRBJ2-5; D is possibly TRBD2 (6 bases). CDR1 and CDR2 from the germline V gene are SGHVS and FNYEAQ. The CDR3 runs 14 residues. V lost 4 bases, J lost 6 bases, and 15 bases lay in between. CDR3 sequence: CASSSRDSSQTQYF. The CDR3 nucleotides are TGTGCCAGCAGCTCCCGGGACTCCTCGCAGACCCAGTACTTC. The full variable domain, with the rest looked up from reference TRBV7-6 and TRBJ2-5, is GAGVSQSPRYKVTKRGQDVALRCDPISGHVSLYWYRQALGQGPEFLTYFNYEAQQDKSGLPNDRFSAERPEGSISTLTIQRTEQRDSAMYRCASSSRDSSQTQYFGPGTRLLVL.

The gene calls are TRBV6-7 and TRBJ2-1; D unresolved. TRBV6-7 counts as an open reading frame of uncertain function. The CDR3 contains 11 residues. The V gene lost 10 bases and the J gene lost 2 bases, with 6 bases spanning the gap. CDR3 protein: CATYPYNEQFF. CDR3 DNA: TGTGCCACCTATCCCTACAATGAGCAGTTCTTC.

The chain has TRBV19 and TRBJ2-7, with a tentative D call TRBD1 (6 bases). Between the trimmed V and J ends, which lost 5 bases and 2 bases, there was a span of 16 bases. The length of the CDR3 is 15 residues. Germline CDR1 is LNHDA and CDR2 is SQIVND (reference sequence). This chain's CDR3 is CASSPSLAGAYEQYF. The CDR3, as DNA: TGTGCCAGTAGTCCATCACTCGCAGGGGCCTACGAGCAGTACTTC.